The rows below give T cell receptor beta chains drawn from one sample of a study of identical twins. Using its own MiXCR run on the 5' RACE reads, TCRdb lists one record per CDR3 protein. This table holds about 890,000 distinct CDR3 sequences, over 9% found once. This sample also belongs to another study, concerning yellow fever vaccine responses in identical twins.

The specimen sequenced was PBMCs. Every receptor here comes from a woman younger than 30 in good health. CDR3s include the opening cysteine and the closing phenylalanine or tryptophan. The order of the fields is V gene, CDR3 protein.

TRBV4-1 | CASSHDPGQFSKLEQFF
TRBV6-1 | CASRQAWVAATGELFF
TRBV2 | CASSEPLASGVNEQFF
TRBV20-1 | CSARKAGGIYNEQFF
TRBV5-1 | CASSWGTGTDGANVLTF
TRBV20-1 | CSARDWGVETQYF
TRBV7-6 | CASSLAEDRGGGTDTQYF
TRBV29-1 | CSVVPDRLQETQYF
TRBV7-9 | CASSSGQGLSEKLFF
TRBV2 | CASSEAGVTDTQYF
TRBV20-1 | CSAREWTLYNEQFF
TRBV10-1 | CASSEITGGSEAFF
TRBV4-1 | CASSQTSLGQGPGEQFF
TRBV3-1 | CASSQGHGNQPQHF
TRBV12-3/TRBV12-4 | CASSLDPLSNQPQHF
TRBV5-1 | CASSLAGDIYEQYF
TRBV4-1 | CASSQTGSRELFF
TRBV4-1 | CASSLGQGLPNEQFF
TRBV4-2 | CASSQVGFRDEQFF
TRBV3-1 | CASSQGVSSGRAKVNEQFF
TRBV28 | CASSLGHLPTPYEQYF
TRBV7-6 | CASSMLQGAEPEAFF
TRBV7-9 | CASSPRGGQRDTQYF
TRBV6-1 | CASRTGTGNYGYTF
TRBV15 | CATSSPTGYLETQYF
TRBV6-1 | CASKRWGLAGASTDTQYF
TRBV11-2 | CASSPRGAGGPNTGELFF
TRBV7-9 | CASSSSDRGHGYTF
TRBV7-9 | CASSLATTSTGELFF
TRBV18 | CASSPGLAGKNEQFF
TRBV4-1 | CASSQLQSRGRTDTQYF
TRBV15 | CATSLQDRAGYTF
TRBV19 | CASRKLAGGSYNEQFF
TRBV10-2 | CASSEATSSTQYF
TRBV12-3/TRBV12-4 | CASSLSAINEQFF
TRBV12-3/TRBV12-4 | CASSPGTGGSEQYF
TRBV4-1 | CASSQLGPISSYEQYF
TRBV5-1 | CASSIQGAGEQFF
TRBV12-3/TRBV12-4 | CASSLLAGAGELFF
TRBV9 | CASSVRQYQETQYF
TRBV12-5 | CASGLHSENTGELFF
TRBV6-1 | CASGRGLDSPLHF
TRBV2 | CASRENRNNEQFF
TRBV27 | CASSDGGAYEQYF
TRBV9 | CASSVAQAGTEAFF
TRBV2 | CASVRGSNTGELFF
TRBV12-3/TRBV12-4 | CASRPQGWAQETQYF
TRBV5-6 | CASSQEGASDTQYF
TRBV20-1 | CSAPPAGGDTEAFF
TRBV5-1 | CASSLEGTGLYEQYF
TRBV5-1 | CASSLDRSKNIQYF
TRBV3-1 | CASSQVGHSTGELFF
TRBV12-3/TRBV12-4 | CASSPWTGMKKNIQYF
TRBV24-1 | CATETGETDTQYF